The rows below give T cell receptor beta chains drawn from one sample of a study of T cell changes during pregnancy in multiple sclerosis. Sequencing was performed with immunoSEQ multiplex PCR; in TCRdb, only in-frame clones are kept and a portion is missing. The sample lists approximately 60,000 clones, about 91% occurring once. The source material was CD4+ T cells from peripheral blood mononuclear cells, sampled in the second trimester of pregnancy. The receptors stem from a female donor with multiple sclerosis, enrolled in a pregnancy study. Both conserved end residues are part of each CDR3. D genes are given only for firm matches. The size entry is marked missing in some rows and otherwise reads once, few, many or a size class.

D gene: TRBD1
J gene: TRBJ1-3
clone size: -
V gene: TRBV5-1
CDR3 protein: CASSLDGDRFSGNTIYF
CDR3 DNA: TGCGCCAGCAGCTTGGACGGGGACAGGTTTTCTGGAAACACCATATATTTT

D gene: -
J gene: TRBJ2-7
clone size: -
V gene: TRBV6-1
CDR3 protein: CASSGTRNSYEQYF
CDR3 DNA: TGTGCCAGCAGTGGAACACGAAACTCCTACGAGCAGTACTTC

D gene: -
J gene: TRBJ2-3
clone size: -
V gene: TRBV29-1
CDR3 protein: CSVGRTSDTQYF
CDR3 DNA: TGCAGCGTTGGACGGACATCAGATACGCAGTATTTT

D gene: -
J gene: TRBJ2-5
clone size: -
V gene: TRBV11-2
CDR3 protein: CASSHLQETQYF
CDR3 DNA: TGTGCCAGCAGCCACCTACAAGAGACCCAGTACTTC

D gene: -
J gene: TRBJ2-6
clone size: -
V gene: TRBV7-2
CDR3 protein: CASSLGTDRYSGANVLTF
CDR3 DNA: TGTGCCAGCAGCTTAGGAACGGACAGATACTCTGGGGCCAACGTCCTGACTTTC

D gene: -
J gene: TRBJ2-7
clone size: -
V gene: TRBV27
CDR3 protein: CASSPTYYEQYF
CDR3 DNA: TGTGCCAGCAGCCCCACCTACTACGAGCAGTACTTC

D gene: TRBD2
J gene: TRBJ2-6
clone size: -
V gene: TRBV25-1
CDR3 protein: CASTRGGSGANVLTF
CDR3 DNA: TGTGCCAGCACCCGGGGGGGCTCTGGGGCCAACGTCCTGACTTTC

D gene: TRBD2
J gene: TRBJ2-3
clone size: -
V gene: TRBV5-4
CDR3 protein: CASSPSEKRGPKSDTQYF
CDR3 DNA: TGTGCCAGCAGCCCCTCGGAAAAGCGGGGGCCCAAGTCGGATACGCAGTATTTT

D gene: TRBD2
J gene: TRBJ2-2
clone size: once
V gene: TRBV7-9
CDR3 protein: CASSRTSGSINTGELFF
CDR3 DNA: TGTGCCAGCAGCAGGACTAGCGGGAGTATAAACACCGGGGAGCTGTTTTTT

D gene: -
J gene: TRBJ2-1
clone size: once
V gene: TRBV5-1
CDR3 protein: CASSLTVSYNEQFF
CDR3 DNA: TGCGCCAGCAGCTTGACAGTCTCCTACAATGAGCAGTTCTTC

D gene: -
J gene: TRBJ2-3
clone size: -
V gene: TRBV6-6
CDR3 protein: CASSDSIDTQYF
CDR3 DNA: TGTGCCAGCAGTGATTCTATAGATACGCAGTATTTT

D gene: -
J gene: TRBJ2-7
clone size: -
V gene: TRBV7-2
CDR3 protein: CASSLGGSLYEQYF
CDR3 DNA: TGTGCCAGCAGCTTAGGAGGTAGCCTCTACGAGCAGTACTTC

D gene: TRBD1
J gene: TRBJ2-7
clone size: -
V gene: TRBV2
CDR3 protein: CASSRSGTGGRQYF
CDR3 DNA: TGTGCCAGCAGCCGTTCCGGGACAGGGGGACGGCAGTACTTC

D gene: TRBD1
J gene: TRBJ1-2
clone size: -
V gene: TRBV27
CDR3 protein: CASSPLTGNNYGYTF
CDR3 DNA: TGTGCCAGCAGCCCCTTGACAGGGAACAACTATGGCTACACCTTC

D gene: TRBD2
J gene: TRBJ2-1
clone size: -
V gene: TRBV28
CDR3 protein: CASSAGARENEQFF
CDR3 DNA: TGTGCCAGCAGTGCCGGGGCGCGGGAGAACGAGCAGTTCTTC

D gene: TRBD1
J gene: TRBJ2-3
clone size: -
V gene: TRBV2
CDR3 protein: CASSEDRVGTDTQYF
CDR3 DNA: TGTGCCAGCAGCGAGGACAGGGTCGGCACAGATACGCAGTATTTT

D gene: -
J gene: TRBJ1-2
clone size: -
V gene: TRBV2
CDR3 protein: CASSVYTNYGYTF
CDR3 DNA: TGTGCCAGCAGTGTTTATACTAACTATGGCTACACCTTC

D gene: TRBD2
J gene: TRBJ2-7
clone size: -
V gene: TRBV13
CDR3 protein: CASSLDGLAGGGEQYF
CDR3 DNA: TGTGCCAGCAGCTTAGACGGACTAGCGGGGGGCGGGGAGCAGTACTTC

D gene: TRBD2
J gene: TRBJ2-2
clone size: -
V gene: TRBV5-1
CDR3 protein: CASSTGLANTGELFF
CDR3 DNA: TGCGCCAGCAGTACGGGACTAGCGAATACCGGGGAGCTGTTTTTT

D gene: TRBD1
J gene: TRBJ1-1
clone size: -
V gene: TRBV5-1
CDR3 protein: CASSIEGAGRNTEAFF
CDR3 DNA: TGCGCCAGCAGCATTGAGGGGGCAGGAAGGAACACTGAAGCTTTCTTT

D gene: -
J gene: TRBJ1-2
clone size: -
V gene: TRBV7-2
CDR3 protein: CASRTVITSNYGYTF
CDR3 DNA: TGTGCCAGCAGGACAGTCATCACTTCTAACTATGGCTACACCTTC

D gene: -
J gene: TRBJ2-5
clone size: -
V gene: TRBV5-4
CDR3 protein: CASSLGVGSQETQYF
CDR3 DNA: TGTGCCAGCAGCTTGGGTGTGGGGAGCCAAGAGACCCAGTACTTC

D gene: TRBD1
J gene: TRBJ1-3
clone size: -
V gene: TRBV13
CDR3 protein: CASSSTGAAESGNTIYF
CDR3 DNA: TGTGCCAGCAGTTCTACAGGGGCCGCCGAATCTGGAAACACCATATATTTT

D gene: TRBD2
J gene: TRBJ2-5
clone size: -
V gene: TRBV5-1
CDR3 protein: CASSLGGKTQYF
CDR3 DNA: TGCGCCAGCAGCCTGGGAGGGAAGACCCAGTACTTC

D gene: -
J gene: TRBJ1-2
clone size: -
V gene: TRBV6-6
CDR3 protein: CASSYPDYGYTF
CDR3 DNA: TGTGCCAGCAGTTACCCGGACTATGGCTACACCTTC

D gene: -
J gene: TRBJ2-2
clone size: -
V gene: TRBV30
CDR3 protein: CAWTINAGELFF
CDR3 DNA: TGTGCCTGGACTATTAACGCCGGGGAGCTGTTTTTT

D gene: -
J gene: TRBJ1-1
clone size: -
V gene: TRBV19
CDR3 protein: CASSIAGVDTEAFF
CDR3 DNA: TGTGCCAGTAGTATTGCAGGGGTGGACACTGAAGCTTTCTTT

D gene: -
J gene: TRBJ1-2
clone size: -
V gene: TRBV30
CDR3 protein: CAWSPTGRLTNYGYTF
CDR3 DNA: TGTGCCTGGAGTCCCACAGGGCGGCTGACTAACTATGGCTACACCTTC

D gene: TRBD2
J gene: TRBJ2-7
clone size: -
V gene: TRBV28
CDR3 protein: CASSPFREGLREQYF
CDR3 DNA: TGTGCCAGCAGTCCTTTCCGGGAGGGCCTACGCGAGCAGTACTTC

D gene: -
J gene: TRBJ2-7
clone size: -
V gene: TRBV19
CDR3 protein: CASSPGAGEQYF
CDR3 DNA: TGTGCCAGTAGCCCTGGGGCCGGGGAGCAGTACTTC

D gene: -
J gene: TRBJ2-7
clone size: -
V gene: TRBV5-6
CDR3 protein: CASIPTRRRGTVGSEQYF
CDR3 DNA: TGTGCCAGCATTCCTACCCGTCGACGCGGGACAGTCGGCTCCGAGCAGTACTTC

D gene: TRBD1
J gene: TRBJ1-2
clone size: -
V gene: TRBV5-1
CDR3 protein: CASSAAGTGRSNYGYTF
CDR3 DNA: TGCGCCAGCAGCGCCGCCGGGACAGGGAGATCAAACTATGGCTACACCTTC

D gene: -
J gene: TRBJ1-3
clone size: -
V gene: TRBV6-5
CDR3 protein: CASSYRLTGPGNTIYF
CDR3 DNA: TGTGCCAGCAGTTACCGACTGACAGGACCAGGAAACACCATATATTTT

D gene: -
J gene: TRBJ1-3
clone size: -
V gene: TRBV18
CDR3 protein: CASSPLRGAPGNTIYF
CDR3 DNA: TGTGCCAGCTCACCACTGCGGGGGGCTCCCGGAAACACCATATATTTT

D gene: -
J gene: TRBJ2-1
clone size: -
V gene: TRBV2
CDR3 protein: CASRSAGEGFNEQFF
CDR3 DNA: TGTGCCAGCAGATCCGCAGGGGAGGGTTTCAATGAGCAGTTCTTC

D gene: -
J gene: TRBJ2-7
clone size: -
V gene: TRBV5-1
CDR3 protein: CASSLVGGGVEQYF
CDR3 DNA: TGCGCCAGCAGCTTGGTAGGAGGGGGGGTCGAGCAGTACTTC

D gene: TRBD1
J gene: TRBJ2-7
clone size: -
V gene: TRBV27
CDR3 protein: CASRGPRTGLIEQYF
CDR3 DNA: TGTGCCAGCAGGGGTCCTCGGACAGGGTTAATAGAGCAGTACTTC

D gene: TRBD2
J gene: TRBJ2-1
clone size: -
V gene: TRBV19
CDR3 protein: CASSPRTSGGHNNEQFF
CDR3 DNA: TGTGCCAGTAGTCCCCGGACTAGCGGGGGGCACAACAATGAGCAGTTCTTC

D gene: -
J gene: TRBJ1-5
clone size: once
V gene: TRBV28
CDR3 protein: CASSSIYRDGNQPQHF
CDR3 DNA: TGTGCCAGCAGTTCTATTTACAGGGATGGCAATCAGCCCCAGCATTTT

D gene: -
J gene: TRBJ1-1
clone size: -
V gene: TRBV19
CDR3 protein: CASSRQGRNTEAFF
CDR3 DNA: TGTGCCAGTAGTAGGCAGGGGAGGAACACTGAAGCTTTCTTT

D gene: -
J gene: TRBJ1-2
clone size: -
V gene: TRBV29-1
CDR3 protein: CSVGQGALSGYTF
CDR3 DNA: TGCAGCGTTGGGCAGGGCGCTCTCTCTGGCTACACCTTC

D gene: TRBD1
J gene: TRBJ2-7
clone size: -
V gene: TRBV29-1
CDR3 protein: CSGRQGIGAYEQYF
CDR3 DNA: TGCAGCGGCCGACAGGGAATCGGGGCCTACGAGCAGTACTTC

D gene: -
J gene: TRBJ1-1
clone size: -
V gene: TRBV6-5
CDR3 protein: CASSHRGNTEAFF
CDR3 DNA: TGTGCCAGCAGCCATCGGGGGAACACTGAAGCTTTCTTT

D gene: TRBD1
J gene: TRBJ1-5
clone size: -
V gene: TRBV27
CDR3 protein: CASSTRDSHNQPQHF
CDR3 DNA: TGTGCCAGCAGTACCCGGGACAGCCACAATCAGCCCCAGCATTTT

D gene: -
J gene: TRBJ2-7
clone size: -
V gene: TRBV11-2
CDR3 protein: CASSYREGRGAEQYF
CDR3 DNA: TGTGCCAGCAGCTACAGGGAGGGAAGAGGTGCCGAGCAGTACTTC

D gene: -
J gene: TRBJ2-3
clone size: -
V gene: TRBV7-2
CDR3 protein: CASSLFGVTDTQYF
CDR3 DNA: TGTGCCAGCAGCTTATTCGGGGTCACAGATACGCAGTATTTT